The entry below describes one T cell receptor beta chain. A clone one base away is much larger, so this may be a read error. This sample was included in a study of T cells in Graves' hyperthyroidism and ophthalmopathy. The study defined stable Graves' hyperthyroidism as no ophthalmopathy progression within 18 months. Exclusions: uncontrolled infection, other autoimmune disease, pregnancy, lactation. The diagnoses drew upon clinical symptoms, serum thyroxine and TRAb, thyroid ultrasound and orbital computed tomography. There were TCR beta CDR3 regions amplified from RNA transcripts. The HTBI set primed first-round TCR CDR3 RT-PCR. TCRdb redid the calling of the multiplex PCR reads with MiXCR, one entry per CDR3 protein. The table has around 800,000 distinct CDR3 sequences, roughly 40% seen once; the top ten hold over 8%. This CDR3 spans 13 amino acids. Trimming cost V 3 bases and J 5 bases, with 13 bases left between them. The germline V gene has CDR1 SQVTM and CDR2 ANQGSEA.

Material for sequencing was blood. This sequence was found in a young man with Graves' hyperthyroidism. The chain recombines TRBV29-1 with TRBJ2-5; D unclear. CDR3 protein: CSVDPQAVETQYF. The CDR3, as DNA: TGCAGCGTTGACCCGCAGGCGGTGGAGACCCAGTACTTC. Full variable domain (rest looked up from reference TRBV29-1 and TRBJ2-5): SAVISQKPSRDICQRGTSLTIQCQVDSQVTMMFWYRQQPGQSLTLIATANQGSEATYESGFVIDKFPISRPNLTFSTLTVSNMSPEDSSIYLCSVDPQAVETQYFGPGTRLLVL.